Sequencing of this T cell receptor beta chain was carried out in a study of blood T cells in healthy people across ages. Notes on this clonotype: As yet, its antigen is unknown.

Using a J-beta primer mix together with a sample-barcoded 5' primer, a second PCR was run for 7 to 11 cycles. From each sample, at least 2.5 million paired-end reads containing CDR3 were obtained. TCRdb called the 5' RACE reads again in MiXCR, with one record for every CDR3 protein. The profile shows under 850,000 distinct CDR3 sequences, under 40% of them singletons. Study findings and constraints: What prevented conclusive comparison of naive and antigen-experienced cells was that PBMCs were unsorted. Estimates of total diversity, which came from one million sequenced T cells, were considered to be underestimates. Naive CD4+ cell counts and diversity both ran higher in long-lived than in aged donors.

The germline gives CDR1 MDHEN, CDR2 SYDVKM. J lost 2 bases, V lost 5 bases, and 8 bases had no gene match. The CDR3 is 15 amino acids. The specimen was blood. The chain carries TRBV28 and TRBJ2-7; the match to TRBD1 covers 8 bases. The TCR comes from a man younger than 35 in good health. The CDR3 sequence: CASSEQGVPTYEQYF. CDR3 nucleotide sequence: TGTGCCAGCAGTGAACAGGGGGTCCCAACCTACGAGCAGTACTTC.